This T cell receptor (beta chain) was identified in a study of CD8+ T cells in alopecia areata. Study details: Affected scalp percentage set treated patients' severity scores. Study-wide results and caveats: The study found that many expanded lesional clones persisted in scalp and blood during tofacitinib. Tofacitinib significantly reduced both scalp clonality and expanded CD8+ clones among the top 100. Only one nonresponder was present, which leaves the link between baseline CD8+ expansion and response uncertain.

Sequencing relied on a cDNA template that was reverse transcribed from extracted RNA. Assay used: immunoSEQ multiplex PCR; TCRdb lists only in-frame clones, some missing. The data contain 130,000 or so clones, about 86% of them singletons. The sample holds a few counts of this clone. The antigen is not known. Treatment: oral pan-JAK inhibitor, 5-10 mg twice daily. The sequence was obtained from a human donor with alopecia areata. Sequenced material: CD8+ T cells sorted from blood, taken at week 4, from a patient treated with tofacitinib.

CDR3 DNA: TGTGCCAGCAGCTTAGCGGCGTTATCTTCCCGGCCCCAGCATTTT. Its translation: CASSLAALSSRPQHF. This chain links TRBV5-6 with TRBJ1-5; no clear D gene. The CDR3 contains 15 residues. Germline V gives CDR1 SGHDT, CDR2 YYEEEE. V was clipped by 2 bases and J by 9 bases, with 18 bases between them.